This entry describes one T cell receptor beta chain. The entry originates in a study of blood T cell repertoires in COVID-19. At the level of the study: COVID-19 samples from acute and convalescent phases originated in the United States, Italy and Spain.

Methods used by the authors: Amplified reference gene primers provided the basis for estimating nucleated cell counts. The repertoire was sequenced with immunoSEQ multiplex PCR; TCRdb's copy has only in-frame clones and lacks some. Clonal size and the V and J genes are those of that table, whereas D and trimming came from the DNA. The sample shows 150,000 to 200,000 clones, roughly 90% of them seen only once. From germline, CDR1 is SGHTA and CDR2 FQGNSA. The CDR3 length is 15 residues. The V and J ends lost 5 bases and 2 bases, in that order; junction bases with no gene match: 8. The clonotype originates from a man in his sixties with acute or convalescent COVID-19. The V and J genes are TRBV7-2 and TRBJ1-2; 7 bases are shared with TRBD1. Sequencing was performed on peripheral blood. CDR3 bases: TGTGCCAGCAGCCCCAGGGACAGTGTAAACTATGGCTACACCTTC. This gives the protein CASSPRDSVNYGYTF.